This TCR beta chain was sequenced in a study of cytomegalovirus exposure and HLA in healthy donors (TCRdb year 2017). About the investigation overall: According to a later analysis, the 120 or so validation repertoires were produced on the same platform as the 700 or so repertoires of the first cohort. A separate validation cohort of 100 to 150 different subjects was used in addition to the approximately 670-subject first cohort. The study combined high-throughput TCR immunosequencing, statistical association of individual TCRs with disease status, and machine learning to predict cytomegalovirus infection status. The aim of the study was to test whether cataloging public T cell receptors could identify signatures of past pathogen exposure. Points the paper makes about the study in general: In both the original and validation cohorts, the classifier was reported to diagnose cytomegalovirus status with high specificity and sensitivity. In vitro tests confirmed that a few of the cytomegalovirus-associated TCR beta chains recognize cytomegalovirus antigens. While some public TCRs were present in many individuals, most TCR sequences turned up only very rarely across donors. The study listed 164 TCR beta chains as associated with cytomegalovirus. The authors suggested that the approach could potentially be generalized to other disease states and immunological phenotypes. A later analysis found that TCRs clustered in the first cohort also tended to co-occur in the 120 validation repertoires, with about 94% of cluster scores above 0. A later analysis lacked HLA typing for the validation cohort, so it scored co-occurrence in that cohort across all 110 or so repertoires.

The library was obtained by the immunoSEQ multiplex PCR assay. The study's processing was this. A statistical classification framework was built to diagnose cytomegalovirus status from the catalog of TCR beta chain sequences. Drawn from immuneACCESS, this table holds only the in-frame rearrangements with V and J called that TCRdb kept. Clones are partly lost; checked studies trace under half to an unresolved V gene and leave the rest unexplained. V and J calls and clone size are copied from that table; D and trimming were computed from the DNA. This sample comprises hundreds of thousands of clones, around 91% of them detected only once. 3.1% of the sample goes to the ten largest clones. Remarks on this clone: It has no known antigen specificity. Base qualities were left out, and no much larger clone turns up one base away.

The junction carries 9 bases between V and J, which are trimmed by 0 bases and 9 bases respectively. The CDR3 has 12 amino acids, counting the end cysteine and phenylalanine. Of the read, only the CDR3 DNA is kept; its 36 bases are in frame from base 1. The germline V gene (reference sequence) specifies MNHNY as CDR1 and SVGAGI as CDR2. Separate from the roughly 660-subject first cohort, the validation cohort of some 130 subjects was the group to which the donors belonged. Sequenced input: PBMCs. The rearranged chain carries TRBV6-6 and TRBJ2-7; confidence is insufficient to name the D gene. The clonotype originates from a woman between 25 and 40 years old in good health and CMV-seronegative. The bases are TGTGCCAGCAGTTACTCTAGAGAAATGCAGTACTTC. It translates to CASSYSREMQYF.